This entry lists 2 T cell receptor beta chains sequenced from one sample in a study of PD-1 blockade in classical Hodgkin lymphoma. Sequencing was performed with immunoSEQ multiplex PCR; in TCRdb, only in-frame clones are kept and a portion is missing. Among 25,000 to 30,000 clones listed, approximately 81% were seen once. Time point in this sample: cycle 4 day 1 (C4D1), after more than 5 weeks of nivolumab. Each of the patients experienced relapse following autologous stem cell transplantation, and their brentuximab vedotin exposure differed. Negative selection with magnetic separation was used to purify CD4+ T cells from thawed PBMCs. The sample here was CD4+ T cells from blood, taken before the fourth cycle of nivolumab. The receptors originated from a human donor with classical Hodgkin lymphoma.

V and J are TRBV11-1 and TRBJ2-1; TRBD2 might be the D (6 bases). This CDR3 comprises 16 residues. Germline V gives CDR1 SGHAT, CDR2 FQDESV (reference sequence). V was shortened by 3 bases and J by 4 bases, with 16 bases between the two germline ends. The CDR3 DNA reads TGTGCCAGCAGCTTCTCTGCGGGGCACTTTTACAATGAGCAGTTCTTC. The encoded protein is CASSFSAGHFYNEQFF.

This chain joins TRBV7-9 and TRBJ2-5; D gene unclear. Trimming pared 1 base from V and 0 bases from J, leaving 3 bases between. In germline, CDR1 is SEHNR, CDR2 FQNEAQ (reference sequence). The CDR3 covers 13 residues. CDR3 sequence reads: CASSLGYQETQYF. CDR3 DNA: TGTGCCAGCAGCTTAGGGTACCAAGAGACCCAGTACTTC.